The entry below describes one T cell receptor beta chain. This clone came up a few times. Its target antigen remains unknown. Base-call qualities are not available, and no considerably larger clone is one nucleotide away. V is trimmed back by 4 bases and J by 3 bases, and the junction contains 4 bases that no gene match accounts for. The CDR3 has 14 amino acids, counting the end cysteine and phenylalanine. The read is trimmed to its CDR3 DNA, 42 bases read in frame from base 1. CDR1 is given as SNHLY and CDR2 as FYNNEI, both from the germline V gene. This sample stems from a study of cytomegalovirus exposure and HLA in healthy donors listed by TCRdb under 2017. About the full investigation: An earlier analysis of roughly 610 of the donors reported 276 Gb of sequence data and around 110 million unique TCR beta sequences obtained from about 180 million T cells. An early release covering 550 to 700 HLA-typed donors comprised about 290 gigabases of sequencing data and approximately 80 million unique TCR sequences. Of the 398 genotyped donors, over 70% fell in the genetic ancestry cluster associated with self-reported Caucasian donors. The study aimed to test whether cataloging public T cell receptors could reveal signatures of past pathogen exposure. The study used immunosequencing to profile the T cell repertoires of approximately 690 subjects and linked those repertoires to cytomegalovirus serostatus. Along with the approximately 650-subject first cohort, a separate validation cohort of more than 90 different subjects was used. The study combined high-throughput TCR immunosequencing, statistical association of individual TCRs with disease status, and machine learning to predict cytomegalovirus infection status. A later analysis re-analyzed previously published TCR beta repertoires from roughly 690 donors and added high-resolution HLA genotyping to study TCR occurrence patterns. In the later analysis, no new phenotypic data were used to find candidate immune exposures; instead, reliance was placed on TCR beta sequences and their occurrence across donors. In an earlier analysis of several hundred of the donors, high-throughput TCR beta sequencing was used to judge whether each TCR beta V gene segment behaved as functional or pseudogenic. Alongside the repertoire data, information on donor age, sex, ethnicity and CMV serostatus was compiled. A later genetic analysis used genome-wide SNP genotypes for 398 of the 666 donors, treating that subset as a discovery cohort. All discovery cohort repertoires had been generated on a single sequencing platform. HLA typing covered class I and class II loci at four-digit resolution. The number of donors typed differed by locus, with roughly 629-640 for A, B, C, DRB1 and DQB1, roughly 520 for DQA1, 600 to 610 for DPA1, and 400 to 490 for DPB1. About five DR-DQ haplotypes were treated as single units for association and clustering because of strong linkage in the cohort. Among 398 genotyped donors of the cohort, an average of 235,054 unique TCR beta nucleotide sequences were sequenced per donor, roughly a sixth of them non-productive. Overall study outcomes, separate from this receptor: Because some donors lacked HLA typing at each locus, the association tests relied only on the typed subset. The only immune exposure information available for the cohort was CMV serostatus. Most CMV-associated TCR beta chains appeared to be HLA-restricted in a later analysis, and the HLA associations seemed to be driven largely by CMV exposure. The classifier was reported to diagnose cytomegalovirus status with high specificity and sensitivity in both the original cohort and the validation cohort. It was suggested by the authors that the approach could potentially be generalized to other disease states and immunological phenotypes. The study listed 150 to 200 TCR beta chains as associated with cytomegalovirus. An association between a missense DCLRE1C variant and V-gene and J-gene trimming of TCR beta chains was found in a later genetic analysis and replicated in an independent cohort. Correlated functional status among segregating V segments might reflect linkage disequilibrium, but an unknown experimental factor could not be ruled out. In a later analysis, TCR association rates were found to vary across HLA loci, with the most associated TCRs seen for DRB1 alleles and the fewest for HLA-C alleles. In vitro tests confirmed that a few of the cytomegalovirus-associated TCR beta chains recognize cytomegalovirus antigens. Presence/absence analyses assumed roughly uniform sequencing depth across donors, an assumption that may not hold. Because counts were too low, fewer than 20 rarely observed V segments, including chromosome 9 orphons, were excluded from the earlier analysis of around 640 of the donors. Some IMGT-functional V segments, including TRBV6-2 and TRBV6-3, could not be told apart with the 87-base-pair reads, so those segments were excluded. This cohort had only TCR beta chains sequenced, and the lack of alpha or paired-chain data limited which features could be detected. A further reported finding was that TCR beta sequences accurately predicted the HLA-A and HLA-B alleles for most subjects in the first cohort. The sequencing pipeline was judged likely to have produced a cluster of highly shared sequence variants as a technical artifact. In a later analysis, several top co-occurrence clusters were reported to appear linked to parvovirus B19, influenza, CMV and Epstein-Barr virus. While some public TCRs were present in many individuals, most TCR sequences turned up only very rarely across donors. Compared with equally common non-associated chains, HLA-associated TCR beta chains in a later analysis were more clonally expanded and had lower generation probabilities. Assigning TCR associations to individual alleles was difficult when HLA alleles, especially DR and DQ, strongly co-occurred. In an earlier analysis of roughly 500 of the donors, most TCR beta V segments appeared in productive rearrangements about 87% or about 30% of the time, broadly matching IMGT annotations. According to a later genetic analysis, donors in an Asian-associated ancestry cluster had fewer N-insertions in productive TCRs than the approximately 690-donor mean. Specific HLA alleles were associated with over 15,000 TCR beta sequences at a false discovery rate of 0.05 in a later analysis.

The library was made by the immunoSEQ multiplex PCR assay. For the multiplex PCR, a mixture combining 60 forward primers for TCR Vbeta segments and 13 reverse primers for TCR Jbeta segments was used. A multiplex PCR assay on genomic DNA amplified the CDR3 region of rearranged TCR beta genes. The Illumina HiSeq System was used to sequence the amplified TCR beta libraries as 87-base-pair reads. As for how the authors treated the data: Across the 670 or so repertoires, a later analysis counted approximately 83 million unique TCR beta chains, 9.5 million to 13 million of which were shared by at least two donors. A nearest-neighbor algorithm error-corrected the raw reads and collapsed the reads into unique sequences, merging closely related sequences to remove PCR and sequencing errors. CDR3 sequences were aligned to IMGT reference sequences to assign V, D and J gene segments. For a sequence to be retained, at least a six-nucleotide match to both a V gene segment and a J gene segment was required. Rearrangements were called productive when the CDR3 lacked stop codons and stayed in frame with V and J; all others were non-productive. Following IMGT convention, CDR3 was defined as the stretch from the second conserved V-encoded cysteine to the conserved J-encoded phenylalanine. The earlier analysis of around 640 of the donors excluded sequences that lacked an unambiguous match to a single V gene segment. In an earlier analysis of approximately 590 of the donors, V segments were called functional above 56.7% productive rearrangements and were called segregating when the between-donor standard deviation exceeded 5%. A statistical classification framework was built to diagnose cytomegalovirus status from the catalog of TCR beta chain sequences. V and J gene assignment, in a later analysis, came from comparing TCR nucleotide sequences with IMGT/GENE-DB human TR gene sequences. Using the TCRdist pipeline, a later analysis assigned CDR3 sequences along with most-parsimonious VDJ recombination scenarios. A later analysis defined each TCR beta chain by its CDR3 amino acid sequence plus V-gene family, and excluded reads lacking a unique V-gene family. A later analysis removed 600 or so highly shared, low-generation-probability nucleotide sequences to deal with suspected cross-contamination and a sequencing artifact. A later analysis calculated a clonal expansion index for each public chain from normalized within-repertoire ranks of inferred template counts. Generation probabilities in a later analysis came from a VDJ recombination model fitted to out-of-frame rearrangements, and those results were checked against IGoR. In a later analysis, TCR-TCR, TCR-HLA and TCR-CMV co-occurrence was scored with hypergeometric tests, and a repertoire-size bias correction was applied to TCR pairs. A later analysis estimated false discovery rates by permuting HLA or CMV assignments 20 times. A later analysis grouped co-occurring TCRs with DBSCAN, adding TCRdist sequence similarity when clustering within HLA-allele-positive subsets. For co-occurrence clustering, repertoires with fewer than 30,000 or more than 120,000 public chains were excluded, along with roughly 5 repertoires with anomalous nucleotide sharing. The source is immuneACCESS, and TCRdb retained only in-frame sequences with V and J called. Part of the clones is not carried over; for the studies checked, unresolved V genes explain less than half of this, and the remainder is unexplained. For V, J and clone size, that table is used; D and trimming come from the DNA. The sample contains 150,000 to 200,000 clones, more than 60% of them found a single time. The leading ten clones occupy roughly 7.1% of the sample.

The cohort comprised more than 550 healthy bone marrow donors. At the time of sampling, every cohort member was nominally healthy, though immune exposures that went unrecorded were likely present. The donor was CMV seropositive and was included in the group of approximately 300 seropositive cohort members. A peripheral blood sample was provided by each donor, and peripheral blood mononuclear cells were used for TCR beta sequencing. The Qiagen DNeasy Blood Extraction Kit was used to extract genomic DNA from the blood cell samples. The chain was built from TRBV2 and TRBJ1-2, and 8 junction bases match TRBD1. The sequence was obtained from a woman between 40 and 50 years old in good health and CMV-seropositive. What was sequenced was PBMCs. CDR3 reads: CASSVAGGHYGYTF. The DNA sequence is as follows: TGTGCCAGCAGTGTGGCAGGGGGCCACTATGGCTACACCTTC.